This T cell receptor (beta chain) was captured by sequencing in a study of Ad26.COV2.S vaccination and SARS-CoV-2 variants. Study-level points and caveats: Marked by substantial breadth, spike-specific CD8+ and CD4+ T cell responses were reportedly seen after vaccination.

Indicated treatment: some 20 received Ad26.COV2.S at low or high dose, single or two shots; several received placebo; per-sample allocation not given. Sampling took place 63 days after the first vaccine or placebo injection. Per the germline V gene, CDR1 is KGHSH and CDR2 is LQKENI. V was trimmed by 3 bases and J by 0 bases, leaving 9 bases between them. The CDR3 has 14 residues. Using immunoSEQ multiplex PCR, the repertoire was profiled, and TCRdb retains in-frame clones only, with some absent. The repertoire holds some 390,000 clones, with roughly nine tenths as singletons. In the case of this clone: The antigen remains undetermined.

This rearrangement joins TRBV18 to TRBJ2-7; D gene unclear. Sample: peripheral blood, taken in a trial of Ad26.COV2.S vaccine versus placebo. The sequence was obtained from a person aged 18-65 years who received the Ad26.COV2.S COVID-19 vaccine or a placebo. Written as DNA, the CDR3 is TGTGCCAGCTCACCGGACGTGAGCTCCTACGAGCAGTACTTC. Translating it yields CASSPDVSSYEQYF.